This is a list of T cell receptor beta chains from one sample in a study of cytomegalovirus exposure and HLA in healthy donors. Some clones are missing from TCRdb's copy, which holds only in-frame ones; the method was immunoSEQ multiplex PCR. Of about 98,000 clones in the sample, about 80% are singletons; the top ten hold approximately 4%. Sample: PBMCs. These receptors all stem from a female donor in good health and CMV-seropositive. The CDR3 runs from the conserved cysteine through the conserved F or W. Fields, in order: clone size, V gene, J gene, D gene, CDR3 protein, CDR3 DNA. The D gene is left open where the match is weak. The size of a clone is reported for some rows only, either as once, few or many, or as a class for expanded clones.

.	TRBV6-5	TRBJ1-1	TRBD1	CASRRAGGEAFF	TGTGCCAGCAGACGGGCAGGGGGGGAAGCTTTCTTT
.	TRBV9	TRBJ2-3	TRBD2	CASSVSGGGTDTQYF	TGTGCCAGCAGCGTTAGCGGGGGGGGAACAGATACGCAGTATTTT
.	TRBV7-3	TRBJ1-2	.	CASSLSRGDDGYTF	TGTGCCAGCAGCTTATCTCGGGGGGACGATGGCTACACCTTC
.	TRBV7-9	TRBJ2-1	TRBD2	CASSLRESSYNEQFF	TGTGCCAGCAGCTTGCGGGAGAGCTCCTACAATGAGCAGTTCTTC
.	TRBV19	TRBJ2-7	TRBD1	CASSPGTGAAYEQYF	TGTGCCAGTAGTCCAGGGACAGGGGCAGCCTACGAGCAGTACTTC
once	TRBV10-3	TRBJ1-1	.	CAISAVGGTMNTEAFF	TGTGCCATCAGTGCGGTCGGGGGGACCATGAACACTGAAGCTTTCTTT
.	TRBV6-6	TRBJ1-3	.	CASSYGQGGNTIYF	TGTGCCAGCAGTTACGGCCAGGGCGGAAACACCATATATTTT
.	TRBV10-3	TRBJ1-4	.	CAISRGGTGANEKLFF	TGTGCCATCTCGAGGGGGGGTACGGGGGCGAATGAAAAACTGTTTTTT
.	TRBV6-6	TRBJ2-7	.	CASSYLGRREQYF	TGTGCCAGCAGTTACCTTGGGCGCCGCGAGCAGTACTTC
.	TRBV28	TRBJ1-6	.	CASRGLPPYNSPLHF	TGTGCCAGCAGGGGACTCCCCCCTTATAATTCACCCCTCCACTTT
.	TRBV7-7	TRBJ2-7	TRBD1	CAEETGSSYEQYF	TGTGCCGAAGAGACAGGGAGCTCCTACGAGCAGTACTTC
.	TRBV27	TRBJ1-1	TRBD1	CASSLAPGGGNTEAFF	TGTGCCAGCAGTTTAGCCCCAGGGGGAGGGAACACTGAAGCTTTCTTT
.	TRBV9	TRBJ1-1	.	CASSPAALAQRENTEAFF	TGTGCCAGCAGCCCAGCGGCATTAGCCCAGAGGGAGAACACTGAAGCTTTCTTT
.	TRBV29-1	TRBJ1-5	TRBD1	CSVLSGTGSNQPQHF	TGCAGCGTCCTGAGCGGGACAGGGTCAAATCAGCCCCAGCATTTT
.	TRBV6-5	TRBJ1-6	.	CASSERGGPLHF	TGTGCCAGCAGTGAACGGGGGGGACCCCTCCACTTT
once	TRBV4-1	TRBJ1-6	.	CASSPSRVSPLHF	TGCGCCAGCAGCCCTTCCAGGGTGTCACCCCTCCACTTT
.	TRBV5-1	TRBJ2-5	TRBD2	CASSLGLAGQETQYF	TGCGCCAGCAGCTTGGGACTAGCGGGCCAAGAGACCCAGTACTTC
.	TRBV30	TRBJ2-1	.	CACFSYSGYNEQFF	TGTGCCTGCTTCTCGTACAGCGGTTACAATGAGCAGTTCTTC
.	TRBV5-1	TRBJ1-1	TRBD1	CASSQTTGKAEAFF	TGCGCCAGCAGCCAGACGACAGGGAAGGCTGAAGCTTTCTTT
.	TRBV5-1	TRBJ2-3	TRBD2	CASSLAGTSGGGPDTQYF	TGCGCCAGCAGCTTGGCCGGGACTAGCGGGGGGGGTCCAGATACGCAGTATTTT
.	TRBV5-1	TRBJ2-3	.	CASSLARSLVSTDTQYF	TGCGCCAGCAGCTTGGCCAGGTCACTAGTTAGCACAGATACGCAGTATTTT
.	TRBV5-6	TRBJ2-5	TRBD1	CASSLKGQGCYEYF	TGTGCCAGCAGCTTGAAGGGACAGGGGTGCTATGAGTACTTC
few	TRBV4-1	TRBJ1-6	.	CASSQGTGSGQSPLHF	TGCGCCAGCAGCCAAGGAACAGGGAGCGGCCAATCACCCCTCCACTTT
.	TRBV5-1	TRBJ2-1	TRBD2	CASSSLRGGPTNEQFF	TGCGCCAGCAGCTCGTTAAGGGGAGGGCCTACCAATGAGCAGTTCTTC
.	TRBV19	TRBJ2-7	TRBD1	CASSIGQGRYEQYF	TGTGCCAGTAGTATAGGACAGGGGAGGTACGAGCAGTACTTC
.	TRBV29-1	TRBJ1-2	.	CSVDGYGYTF	TGCAGCGTTGACGGCTATGGCTACACCTTC
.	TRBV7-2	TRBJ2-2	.	CASSSSGNTGELFF	TGTGCCAGCAGTTCAAGCGGAAACACCGGGGAGCTGTTTTTT
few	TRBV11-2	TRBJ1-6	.	CASSTRGGRSDSPLHF	TGTGCCAGCAGCACGAGGGGGGGGCGATCGGATTCACCCCTCCACTTT
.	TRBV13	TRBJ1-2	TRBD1	CASSRDSEDTF	TGTGCCAGCAGCCGGGACAGTGAAGACACCTTC
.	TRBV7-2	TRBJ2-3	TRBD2	CASSSTLAVAGLTDTQYF	TGTGCCAGCAGCTCCACCCTAGCAGTAGCGGGCCTTACAGATACGCAGTATTTT
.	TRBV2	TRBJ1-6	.	CASSSGTAENSPLHF	TGTGCCAGCAGTAGCGGCACCGCAGAGAATTCACCCCTCCACTTT
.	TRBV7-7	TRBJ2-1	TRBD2	CASSLEIAGGGNEQFF	TGTGCCAGCAGCTTGGAGATTGCTGGGGGGGGCAATGAGCAGTTCTTC
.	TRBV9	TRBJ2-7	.	CASSLRELGEQYF	TGTGCCAGCAGCCTCAGGGAATTGGGGGAGCAGTACTTC
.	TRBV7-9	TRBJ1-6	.	CASSPGDSPLHF	TGTGCCAGCAGCCCAGGGGATTCACCCCTCCACTTT
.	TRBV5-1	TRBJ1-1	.	CASSLYQGYTEAFF	TGCGCCAGCAGCTTGTACCAGGGTTACACTGAAGCTTTCTTT
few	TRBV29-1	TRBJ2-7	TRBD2	CSVDLSGRIDEQYF	TGCAGCGTTGATCTTAGCGGGAGGATCGACGAGCAGTACTTC
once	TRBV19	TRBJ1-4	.	CASSTTGLEKLFF	TGTGCCAGTAGTACTACAGGGTTGGAAAAACTGTTTTTT
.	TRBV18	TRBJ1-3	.	CASSPPTGVGGNTIYF	TGTGCCAGCTCACCACCCACCGGGGTAGGTGGAAACACCATATATTTT
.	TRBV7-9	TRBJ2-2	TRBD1	CASSPRDRGRTGELFF	TGTGCCAGCAGCCCCCGGGACAGGGGACGTACCGGGGAGCTGTTTTTT
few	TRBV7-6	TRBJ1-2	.	CASSRGGWGNYGYTF	TGTGCCAGCAGCCGAGGGGGTTGGGGTAACTATGGCTACACCTTC
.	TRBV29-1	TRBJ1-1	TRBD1	CSVEKDRVEAFF	TGCAGCGTTGAAAAAGACAGGGTAGAAGCTTTCTTT
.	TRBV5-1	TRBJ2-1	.	CASSLDPSGEQFF	TGCGCCAGCAGCCTTGACCCATCGGGGGAGCAGTTCTTC
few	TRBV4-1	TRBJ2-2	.	CASSLSGPNTGELFF	TGCGCCAGCAGCCTTAGCGGACCGAACACCGGGGAGCTGTTTTTT
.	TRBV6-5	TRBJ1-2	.	CASTKTRGAGYTF	TGTGCCAGCACCAAGACCCGGGGAGCTGGCTACACCTTC
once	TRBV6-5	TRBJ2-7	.	CASSYSGFYEQYF	TGTGCCAGCAGTTACAGCGGGTTCTACGAGCAGTACTTC
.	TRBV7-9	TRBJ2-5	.	CASSLSVYLETQYF	TGTGCCAGCAGCTTATCGGTCTATCTAGAGACCCAGTACTTC
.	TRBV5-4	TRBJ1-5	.	CASSQGPDSFNQPQHF	TGTGCCAGCAGCCAAGGTCCCGACAGCTTCAATCAGCCCCAGCATTTT
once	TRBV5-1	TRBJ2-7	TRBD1	CASSRDRANYEQYF	TGCGCCAGCAGCAGGGACAGGGCAAACTACGAGCAGTACTTC
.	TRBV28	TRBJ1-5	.	CASSLPGHQPQHF	TGTGCCAGCAGTTTACCAGGGCATCAGCCCCAGCATTTT
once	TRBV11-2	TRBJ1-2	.	CASSLVGTTYGYTF	TGTGCCAGCAGCTTAGTCGGGACAACTTATGGCTACACCTTC
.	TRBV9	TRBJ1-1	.	CASRGGTNTEAFF	TGTGCCAGCAGGGGGGGGACGAACACTGAAGCTTTCTTT
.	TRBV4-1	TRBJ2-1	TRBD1	CASSQDGGTGPYNEQFF	TGCGCCAGCAGCCAAGATGGGGGGACAGGGCCTTACAATGAGCAGTTCTTC
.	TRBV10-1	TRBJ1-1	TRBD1	CASSDPRGSSQAFF	TGCGCCAGCAGTGATCCCAGGGGGAGCAGTCAAGCTTTCTTT
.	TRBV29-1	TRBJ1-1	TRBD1	CSVATGEDTEAFF	TGCAGCGTCGCAACAGGGGAGGACACTGAAGCTTTCTTT
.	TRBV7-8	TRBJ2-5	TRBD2	CASSLKRLAGVETQYF	TGTGCCAGCAGCTTAAAGCGGCTAGCGGGAGTAGAGACCCAGTACTTC